This T cell receptor beta chain was found in a study of T cells expressing NK-cell markers (dated by TCRdb to the early 2020s). In the study overall: In sorted CD3+CD56+NKG2C+, CD3+CD56+NKG2C- and CD3+CD56-NKG2C+ T-cell subsets from eight donors, TCR beta-chain repertoires were profiled. Among the eight sequenced donors, only one was HCMV-seronegative, while the other seven were HCMV-seropositive. Randomly selected healthy volunteers, three men and five women, were used as the eight sequenced donors. Libraries were sequenced as 2 x 150 bp reads on Illumina HiSeq 2000/2500, MiSeq or NextSeq. Overall study results and their limits: In six or seven donors, the dominant CD3+CD56+NKG2C+ clonotypes ranked among the top 10 CD8+ clonotypes, making up 1.0-7.0% of CD8+ T cells. Those dominant clonotypes were again the most abundant among CD3+CD56-NKG2C+ cells in a handful of donors, at 28.3-60.1%. Whether the expanded NKG2C-expressing T cell clones were specific for HCMV antigens was left unclear.

HCMV serostatus was determined by detecting HCMV-specific IgG in serum with a commercial ELISA kit. Peripheral blood mononuclear cells were isolated from blood by Ficoll density gradient centrifugation. Instrument used: Illumina HiSeq 2000. The TCR beta cDNA libraries were made using 5'RACE template switching, a step that added both a universal primer site and unique molecular identifiers. Synthesis of cDNA was primed from the TCR beta constant segment and was followed by two consecutive PCR amplification steps. In the paper's pipeline: MIGEC handled demultiplexing of the reads and grouping by UMI, while MiTCR was used to assemble and quantify clonotypes. To remove erroneous sequences, TCR cDNA sequences were retained only when supported by two or more reads. The tcR package was used for downstream repertoire analysis, with clonotypes matched between fractions based on CDR3 nucleotide sequence plus V segment. VDJmatch was used to annotate antigen specificity against VDJdb, with one amino acid substitution allowed in CDR3. Following reprocessing of the reads by TCRdb, the data hold one row per CDR3 protein sequence and no DNA is available. These V and J calls rely on TCRdb rather than the paper's analysis. The data table for this sample lists about 180,000 distinct CDR3 sequences. Clones ranked in the top ten supply around 20% of the sample.

Including the terminal cysteine and phenylalanine, the CDR3 comprises 16 residues. There is no recorded DNA. Via the germline V gene, CDR1 is MNHNS and CDR2 SASEGT. A note on this clonotype: Its antigen specificity is not known.

The sequence links TRBV6-1 to TRBJ2-7; TCRdb selects TRBD1, and the lack of DNA leaves this call unchecked. The receptor comes from a man aged 18 to 69 in good health. The source material was blood T cells: a sorted CD56 or NKG2C T cell subset, CD4+ or CD8+ T cells, or bulk PBMC T cells (not recorded which). The CDR3 is CASSEFARGLEYEQYF.